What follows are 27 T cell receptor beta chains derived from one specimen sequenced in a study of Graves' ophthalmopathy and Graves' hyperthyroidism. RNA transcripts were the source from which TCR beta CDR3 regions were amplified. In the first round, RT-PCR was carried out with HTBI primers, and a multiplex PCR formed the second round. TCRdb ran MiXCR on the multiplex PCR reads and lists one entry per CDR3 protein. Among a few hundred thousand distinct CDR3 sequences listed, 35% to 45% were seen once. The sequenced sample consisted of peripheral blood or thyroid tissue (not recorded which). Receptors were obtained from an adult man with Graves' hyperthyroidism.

The CDR3 region has the DNA TGTGCCAGCGAAGCCGGGACAGGGGGCTACGAGCAGTACTTC. Translated, it gives CASEAGTGGYEQYF. The rearrangement joins TRBV7-9 to TRBJ2-7, with 11 bases lining up with TRBD1. The ends lost 8 bases at V and 3 bases at J; junction bases unmatched: 6. The germline V gene encodes CDR1 SEHNR and CDR2 FQNEAQ (reference sequence). The CDR3 is 14 residues long.

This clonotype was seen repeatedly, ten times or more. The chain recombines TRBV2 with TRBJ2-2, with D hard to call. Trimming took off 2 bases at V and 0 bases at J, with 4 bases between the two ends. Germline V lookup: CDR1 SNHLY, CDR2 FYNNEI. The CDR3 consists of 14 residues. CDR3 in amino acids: CASSERTNTGELFF. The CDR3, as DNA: TGTGCCAGCAGTGAAAGGACGAACACCGGGGAGCTGTTTTTT.

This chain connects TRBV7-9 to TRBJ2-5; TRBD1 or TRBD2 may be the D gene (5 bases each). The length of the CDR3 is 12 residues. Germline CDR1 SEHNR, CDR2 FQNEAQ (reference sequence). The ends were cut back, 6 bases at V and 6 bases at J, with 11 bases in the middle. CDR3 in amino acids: CASRPPGQTQYF. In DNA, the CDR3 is TGTGCCAGCAGACCACCGGGACAGACCCAGTACTTC. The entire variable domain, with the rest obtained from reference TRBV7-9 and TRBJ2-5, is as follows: DTGVSQNPRHKITKRGQNVTFRCDPISEHNRLYWYRQTLGQGPEFLTYFQNEAQLEKSRLLSDRFSAERPKGSFSTLEIQRTEQGDSAMYLCASRPPGQTQYFGPGTRLLVL.

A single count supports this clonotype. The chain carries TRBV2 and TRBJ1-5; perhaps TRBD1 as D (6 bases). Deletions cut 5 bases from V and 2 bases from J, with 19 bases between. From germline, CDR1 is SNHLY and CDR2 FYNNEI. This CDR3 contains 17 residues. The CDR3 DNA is TGTGCCAGCAGTTCTCCTGAATTTTCAGGGGGCAATCAGCCCCAGCATTTT. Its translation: CASSSPEFSGGNQPQHF.

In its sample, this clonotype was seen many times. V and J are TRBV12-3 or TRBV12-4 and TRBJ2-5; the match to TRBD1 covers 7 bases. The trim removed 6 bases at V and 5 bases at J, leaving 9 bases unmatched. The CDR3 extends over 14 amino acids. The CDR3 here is CASSPIPQGETQYF. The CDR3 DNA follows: TGTGCCAGCAGCCCTATTCCACAGGGGGAGACCCAGTACTTC.

The CDR3 region is CSARPLRGQAIYEQYF. The CDR3 bases are TGCAGTGCTAGACCCCTCAGGGGACAGGCGATCTACGAGCAGTACTTC. The V and J genes are TRBV20-1 and TRBJ2-7; TRBD1 aligns across 8 bases. Germline V gives CDR1 DFQATT, CDR2 SNEGSKA (reference sequence). V was pared by 2 bases and J by 3 bases, with 12 bases of the junction left unmatched. This CDR3 spans 16 amino acids.

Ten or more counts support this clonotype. CDR3 nucleotide sequence: TGTGCCAGCAGGCCTGCACGGGGAGGGAACTATGGCTACACCTTC. Translation: CASRPARGGNYGYTF. The chain links TRBV7-2 to TRBJ1-2; no firm D call. The CDR3 has 15 amino acids. Germline CDR1 SGHTA, CDR2 FQGNSA. Trimming cost V 6 bases and J 2 bases, with 16 bases left between them.

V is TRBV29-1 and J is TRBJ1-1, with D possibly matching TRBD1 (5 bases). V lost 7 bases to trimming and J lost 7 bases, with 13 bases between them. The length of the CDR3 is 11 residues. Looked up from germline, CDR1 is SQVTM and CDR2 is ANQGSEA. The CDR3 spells CSAASGNEAFF. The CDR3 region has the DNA TGCAGCGCTGCCTCAGGGAATGAAGCTTTCTTT.

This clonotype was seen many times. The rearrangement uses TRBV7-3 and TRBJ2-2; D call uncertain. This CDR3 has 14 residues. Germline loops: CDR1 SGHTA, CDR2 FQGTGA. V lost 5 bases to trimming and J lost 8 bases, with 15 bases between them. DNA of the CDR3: TGTGCCAGCAGCGGCCTTGGTACTCCGGGGGAGCTGTTTTTT. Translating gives CASSGLGTPGELFF.

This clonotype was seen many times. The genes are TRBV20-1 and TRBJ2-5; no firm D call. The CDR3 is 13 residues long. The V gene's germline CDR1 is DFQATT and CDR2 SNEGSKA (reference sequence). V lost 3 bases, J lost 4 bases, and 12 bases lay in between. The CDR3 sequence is CSASPQVPETQYF. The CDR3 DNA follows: TGCAGTGCTAGTCCCCAGGTACCAGAGACCCAGTACTTC.

The CDR3, as DNA: TGCAGCGTTCGGAGGGGCGGGGGGTCCTACGAGCAGTACTTC. This gives the protein CSVRRGGGSYEQYF. The rearrangement uses TRBV29-1 and TRBJ2-7; 8 bases are a match to TRBD2. The CDR3 consists of 14 residues. CDR1 is SQVTM, CDR2 ANQGSEA, per germline. The J segment lost 1 base and the V segment lost 5 bases, leaving 7 bases of the junction unmatched.

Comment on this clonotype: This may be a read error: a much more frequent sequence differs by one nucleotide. Here the CDR3 reads CASSLVRSHGYTF. Here the CDR3 DNA reads TGTGCCAGCAGCTTAGTGAGGAGCCATGGCTACACCTTC. This rearrangement joins TRBV7-2 to TRBJ1-2; D not resolved. The V and J ends lost 1 base and 6 bases respectively, with 9 bases between them. The CDR3 loop spans 13 amino acids. Germline V lookup: CDR1 SGHTA, CDR2 FQGNSA.

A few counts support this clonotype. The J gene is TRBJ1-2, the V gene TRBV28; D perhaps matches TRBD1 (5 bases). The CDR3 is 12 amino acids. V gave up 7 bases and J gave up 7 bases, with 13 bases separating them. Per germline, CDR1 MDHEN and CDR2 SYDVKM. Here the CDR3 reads CASTTNGGGYTF. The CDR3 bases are TGTGCCAGCACCACGAACGGGGGTGGCTACACCTTC.

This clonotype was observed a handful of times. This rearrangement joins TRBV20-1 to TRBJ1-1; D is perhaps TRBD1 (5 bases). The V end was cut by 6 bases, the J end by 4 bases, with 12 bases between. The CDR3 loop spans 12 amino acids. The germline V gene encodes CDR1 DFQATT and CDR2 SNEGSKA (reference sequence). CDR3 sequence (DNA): TGCAGTGCCCTGGGGGGGTGCACTGAAGCTTTCTTT. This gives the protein CSALGGCTEAFF.

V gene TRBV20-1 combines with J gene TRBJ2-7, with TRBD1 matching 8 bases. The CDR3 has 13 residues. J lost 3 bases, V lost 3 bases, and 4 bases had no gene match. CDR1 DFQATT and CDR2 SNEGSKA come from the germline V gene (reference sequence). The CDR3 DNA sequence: TGCAGTGCTAGCAGGGGGCACGACTACGAGCAGTACTTC. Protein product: CSASRGHDYEQYF.

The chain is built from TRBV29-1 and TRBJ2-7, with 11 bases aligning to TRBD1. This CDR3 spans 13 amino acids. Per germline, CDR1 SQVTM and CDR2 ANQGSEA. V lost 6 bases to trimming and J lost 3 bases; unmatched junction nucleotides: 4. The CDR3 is CSVGTGGFYEQYF. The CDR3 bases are TGCAGCGTCGGGACAGGGGGTTTCTACGAGCAGTACTTC.

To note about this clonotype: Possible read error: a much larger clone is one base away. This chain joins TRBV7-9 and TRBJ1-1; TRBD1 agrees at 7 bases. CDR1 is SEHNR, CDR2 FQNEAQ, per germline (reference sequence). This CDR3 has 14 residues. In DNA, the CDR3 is TGTGCCAGCAGCCACAGGGGACCGAACACTGAAGCTTCCTTT. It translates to CASSHRGPNTEASF.

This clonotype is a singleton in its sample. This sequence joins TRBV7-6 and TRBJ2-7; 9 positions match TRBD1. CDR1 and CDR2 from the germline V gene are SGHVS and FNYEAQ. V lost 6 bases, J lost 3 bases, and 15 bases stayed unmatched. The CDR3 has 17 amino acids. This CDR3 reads CASSSLPGQGKSYEQYF. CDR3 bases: TGTGCCAGCAGTTCCCTACCGGGACAGGGCAAAAGCTACGAGCAGTACTTC.

In nucleotides, the CDR3 is TGTGCCAGCAGCTTAGCGACCAGCGGCCACAATGAGCAGTACTTC. Protein: CASSLATSGHNEQYF. The chain has TRBV7-3 and TRBJ2-7; maybe TRBD2 (5 bases). CDR1 is SGHTA, CDR2 FQGTGA, per germline. V was clipped by 2 bases and J by 7 bases, with 18 bases between them. The CDR3 extends over 15 amino acids.

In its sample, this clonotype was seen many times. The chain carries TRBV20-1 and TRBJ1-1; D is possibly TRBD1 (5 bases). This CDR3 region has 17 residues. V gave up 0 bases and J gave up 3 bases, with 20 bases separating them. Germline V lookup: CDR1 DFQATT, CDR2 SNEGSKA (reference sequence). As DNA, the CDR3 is TGCAGTGCTAGAGATCTTCACCCGATCACCAGGGACACTGAAGCTTTCTTT. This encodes CSARDLHPITRDTEAFF.

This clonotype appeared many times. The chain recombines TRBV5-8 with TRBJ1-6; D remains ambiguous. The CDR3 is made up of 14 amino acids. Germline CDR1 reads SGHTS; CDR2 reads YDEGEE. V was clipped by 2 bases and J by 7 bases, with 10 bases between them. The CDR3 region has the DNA TGTGCCAGCAGCTTAATTCTTGTCAATTCACCCCTCCACTTT. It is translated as CASSLILVNSPLHF. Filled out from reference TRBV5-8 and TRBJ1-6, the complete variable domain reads EAGVTQSPTHLIKTRGQQATLRCSPISGHTSVYWYQQALGLGLQFLLWYDEGEERNRGNFPPRFSGRQFPNYSSELNVNALELEDSALYLCASSLILVNSPLHFGNGTRLTVT.

CDR3 protein: CASRRPGLAGVPLYQETQYF. CDR3 nucleotide sequence: TGTGCCAGCAGAAGACCCGGACTAGCGGGAGTCCCCTTGTACCAAGAGACCCAGTACTTC. This sequence joins TRBV6-1 and TRBJ2-5; TRBD2 matches 13 bases. CDR1 and CDR2 from the germline V gene are MNHNS and SASEGT. Trimming took 6 bases from V and 0 from J; bases not matched to a gene: 16. The CDR3 spans 20 residues.

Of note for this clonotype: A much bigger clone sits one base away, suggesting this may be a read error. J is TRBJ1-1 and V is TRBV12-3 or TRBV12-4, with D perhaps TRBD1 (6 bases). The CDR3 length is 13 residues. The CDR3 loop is CTSRPPDSNEAFF. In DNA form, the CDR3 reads TGTACCAGCAGACCCCCGGACAGCAATGAAGCTTTCTTT.

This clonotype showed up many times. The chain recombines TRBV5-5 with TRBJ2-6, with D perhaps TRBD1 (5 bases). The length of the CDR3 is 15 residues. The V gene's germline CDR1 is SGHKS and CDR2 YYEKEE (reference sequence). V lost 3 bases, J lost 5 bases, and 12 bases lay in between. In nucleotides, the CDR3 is TGTGCCAGCAGCTCTCATCAGGGCTGGGCCAACGTCCTGACTTTC. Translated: CASSSHQGWANVLTF.

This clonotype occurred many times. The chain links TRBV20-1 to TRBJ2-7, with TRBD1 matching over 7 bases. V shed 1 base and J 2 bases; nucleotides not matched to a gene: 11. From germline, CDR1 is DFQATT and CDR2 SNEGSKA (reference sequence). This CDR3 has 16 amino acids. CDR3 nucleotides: TGCAGTGCTAGAGTCCACTCTCCGGGACAGACCTACGAGCAGTACTTC. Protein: CSARVHSPGQTYEQYF.

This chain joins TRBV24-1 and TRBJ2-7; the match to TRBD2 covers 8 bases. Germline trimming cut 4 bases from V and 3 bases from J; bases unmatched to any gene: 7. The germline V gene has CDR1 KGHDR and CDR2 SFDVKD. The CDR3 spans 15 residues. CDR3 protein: CATSDSSGSYYEQYF. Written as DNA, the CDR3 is TGTGCCACCAGTGACTCCAGCGGGAGCTACTACGAGCAGTACTTC.

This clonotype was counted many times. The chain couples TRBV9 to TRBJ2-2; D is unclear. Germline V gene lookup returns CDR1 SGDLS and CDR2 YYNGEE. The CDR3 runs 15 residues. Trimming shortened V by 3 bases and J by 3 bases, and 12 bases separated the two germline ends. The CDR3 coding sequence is TGTGCCAGCAGCGCCCCCGTGGGATACACCGGGGAGCTGTTTTTT. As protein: CASSAPVGYTGELFF. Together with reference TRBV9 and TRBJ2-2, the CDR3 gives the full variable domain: DSGVTQTPKHLITATGQRVTLRCSPRSGDLSVYWYQQSLDQGLQFLIQYYNGEERAKGNILERFSAQQFPDLHSELNLSSLELGDSALYFCASSAPVGYTGELFFGEGSRLTVL.